These 27 T cell receptor beta chains came from one sample sequenced in a study of shared clonotypes between healthy human individuals. Data came from immunoSEQ multiplex PCR; TCRdb stores just in-frame clones and leaves some out. The repertoire holds 500,000 or so clones, roughly 95% seen once, with under 0.065% in the top ten. The specimen sequenced was naive CD4+ T cells sorted from blood. Subset: CD45RA+ positively selected. The receptors were sampled from a woman in her 30s in good health.

In its sample, this clone was seen once. The chain combines TRBV27 with TRBJ1-2, with TRBD1 matching over 8 bases. CDR3 length equals 16 residues. From germline, CDR1 is MNHEY and CDR2 SMNVEV (reference sequence). Unmatched junction bases numbered 17, after V lost 6 bases and J lost 8 bases. CDR3 residues: CASSGRQGAGGGGYTF. CDR3 nucleotide sequence: TGTGCCAGCAGCGGGCGGCAGGGGGCAGGGGGGGGCGGCTACACCTTC.

The rearrangement joins TRBV28 to TRBJ2-3; unclear D gene. The CDR3 is 14 residues long. CDR1 is MDHEN, CDR2 SYDVKM, per germline. Trimming removed 6 bases at V and 6 bases at J, with 16 bases between. The CDR3 DNA follows: TGTGCCAGCAGGCTGGTATTCGAAGGGGATACGCAGTATTTT. This encodes CASRLVFEGDTQYF.

J is TRBJ2-7 and V is TRBV4-1; perhaps TRBD2 as D (5 bases). Germline assignment: CDR1 MGHRA and CDR2 YSYEKL. The CDR3 loop spans 15 amino acids. V lost 1 base to trimming and J lost 5 bases, with 15 bases between them. The CDR3 DNA sequence: TGCGCCAGCAGCCAAGTAGCACACTTAGCGAACGAGCAGTACTTC. This translates into CASSQVAHLANEQYF.

This rearrangement joins TRBV15 to TRBJ2-1, with D possibly being TRBD1 or TRBD2 (6 bases each). CDR1 LNHNV and CDR2 YYDKDF come from the germline V gene (reference sequence). The V end lost 0 bases, the J end lost 6 bases, and 15 bases lay between the germline ends. CDR3 size: 16 residues. The CDR3 spells CATSRDWGARSNEQFF. CDR3 sequence (DNA): TGTGCCACCAGCAGAGATTGGGGGGCCCGGAGCAATGAGCAGTTCTTC.

The chain couples TRBV10-2 to TRBJ2-2; 9 bases are shared with TRBD1. The CDR3 sequence is 17 residues long. Germline V gives CDR1 WSHSY, CDR2 SAAADI. V lost 7 bases, J lost 4 bases, and 13 bases stayed unmatched. CDR3 amino acids: CASNRGQGTSVTGELFF. CDR3 coding DNA: TGCGCCAGCAACCGGGGACAGGGAACTTCGGTCACCGGGGAGCTGTTTTTT.

This rearrangement joins TRBV4-1 to TRBJ2-2; maybe TRBD2 (5 bases). Deletions cut 2 bases from V and 6 bases from J, with 10 bases between. The CDR3 has 14 amino acids. Germline CDR1 and CDR2: MGHRA and YSYEKL. CDR3: CASSQLRAPGELFF. CDR3 DNA: TGCGCCAGCAGCCAATTGCGGGCCCCCGGGGAGCTGTTTTTT.

The chain joins TRBV2 to TRBJ1-1, with unresolved D. This CDR3 comprises 17 residues. Trimming left V 7 bases short and J 1 base short, with 22 bases between. The germline V gene has CDR1 SNHLY and CDR2 FYNNEI. This CDR3 is CASKKGPHGEKNTEAFF. The DNA for the CDR3 is TGTGCCAGCAAAAAGGGTCCCCATGGAGAGAAGAACACTGAAGCTTTCTTT.

V and J are TRBV28 and TRBJ1-2, with a weak D call TRBD1 (6 bases). Trimming removed 6 bases from V and 7 bases from J, with 15 bases in between. The length of the CDR3 is 13 residues. Germline CDR1 reads MDHEN; CDR2 reads SYDVKM. CDR3 bases: TGTGCCAGCAGCCCACAGGGCGAAGGTGGCTACACCTTC. Amino acids: CASSPQGEGGYTF.

This clone has a single count. This chain joins TRBV27 and TRBJ1-5; 8 bases map to TRBD1. J was trimmed by 3 bases and V by 3 bases; bases with no gene match: 7. Germline CDR1 reads MNHEY; CDR2 reads SMNVEV (reference sequence). This CDR3 contains 16 residues. The CDR3 spells CASSFLGQGPNQPQHF. The CDR3, as DNA: TGTGCCAGCAGTTTTTTAGGACAGGGCCCCAATCAGCCCCAGCATTTT.

The genes are TRBV5-1 and TRBJ1-1; D unresolved. The CDR3 contains 18 residues. Germline assignment: CDR1 SGHRS and CDR2 YFSETQ. V was trimmed by 4 bases and J by 0 bases, leaving 22 bases between them. This chain's CDR3 is CASSMFRGSSDMNTEAFF. For the CDR3, the DNA is TGCGCCAGCAGCATGTTTCGGGGTTCGTCTGACATGAACACTGAAGCTTTCTTT. Supplemented by reference TRBV5-1 and TRBJ1-1, the full variable domain reads KAGVTQTPRYLIKTRGQQVTLSCSPISGHRSVSWYQQTPGQGLQFLFEYFSETQRNKGNFPGRFSGRQFSNSRSEMNVSTLELGDSALYLCASSMFRGSSDMNTEAFFGQGTRLTVV.

The chain joins TRBV19 to TRBJ2-6; tentatively, D is TRBD2 (5 bases). V was clipped by 5 bases and J by 4 bases, with 15 bases between them. The V gene's germline CDR1 is LNHDA and CDR2 SQIVND (reference sequence). The CDR3 contains 16 residues. In DNA, the CDR3 is TGTGCCAGTAGTCCCTCCGGCAGAGGGGGGGCCAACGTCCTGACTTTC. Translating gives CASSPSGRGGANVLTF.

The chain links TRBV13 to TRBJ2-7; 8 nucleotides match TRBD2. The CDR3 loop spans 14 amino acids. Germline V lookup: CDR1 PRHDT, CDR2 FYEKMQ (reference sequence). V lost 7 bases to trimming and J lost 3 bases; unmatched junction nucleotides: 8. This chain's CDR3 is CASTSRGGDYEQYF. In DNA form, the CDR3 reads TGTGCCAGCACCTCCCGGGGGGGGGACTACGAGCAGTACTTC.

The chain carries TRBV5-4 and TRBJ2-7, with 8 nucleotides matching TRBD1. Germline CDR1 SGHNT, CDR2 YYREEE (reference sequence). After removal of 2 bases from V and 2 bases from J, the junction contained 3 bases not matched to a gene. The CDR3 is made up of 14 amino acids. CDR3 protein: CASSLGQGPYEQYF. In DNA form, the CDR3 reads TGTGCCAGCAGCTTAGGACAGGGCCCCTACGAGCAGTACTTC.

The CDR3 loop is CASSSLGGGFYGYTF. The CDR3 DNA reads as TGTGCCAGCAGCTCCCTTGGGGGGGGCTTCTATGGCTACACCTTC. The chain is built from TRBV5-5 and TRBJ1-2; D perhaps matches TRBD1 (6 bases). The CDR3 length is 15 residues. With 3 bases removed from V and 4 bases from J, the gap between germline ends came to 16 bases. CDR1 is SGHKS, CDR2 YYEKEE, per germline (reference sequence).

The chain couples TRBV9 to TRBJ2-3; tentatively, D is TRBD1 or TRBD2 (5 bases each). Germline V gene lookup returns CDR1 SGDLS and CDR2 YYNGEE. The CDR3 extends over 14 amino acids. The germline V and J ends were trimmed by 5 bases and 0 bases, with 10 bases remaining between them. The CDR3 loop reads CASRGQRSTDTQYF. CDR3 DNA: TGTGCCAGCAGGGGGCAGCGGAGCACAGATACGCAGTATTTT.

The chain carries TRBV28 and TRBJ2-5, with 8 bases fitting TRBD2. This CDR3 spans 14 amino acids. J was trimmed by 6 bases and V by 6 bases; bases with no gene match: 9. Germline loops: CDR1 MDHEN, CDR2 SYDVKM. In nucleotides, the CDR3 is TGTGCCAGCAGGACCCCGGGACTAGAGAAGACCCAGTACTTC. It translates to CASRTPGLEKTQYF.

The chain employs TRBV28 and TRBJ1-6; the match to TRBD1 covers 7 bases. The CDR3 totals 14 residues. CDR1 and CDR2 (germline): MDHEN, SYDVKM. With V trimmed by 6 bases and J by 7 bases, 6 bases remained unmatched. The CDR3 DNA reads as TGTGCCAGCAGGGGGACAGCCAACAATTCACCCCTCCACTTT. Translation: CASRGTANNSPLHF. Supplemented by reference TRBV28 and TRBJ1-6, the full variable domain reads DVKVTQSSRYLVKRTGEKVFLECVQDMDHENMFWYRQDPGLGLRLIYFSYDVKMKEKGDIPEGYSVSREKKERFSLILESASTNQTSMYLCASRGTANNSPLHFGNGTRLTVT.

J is TRBJ2-7 and V is TRBV28, with 10 bases aligning to TRBD1. Germline CDR1 is MDHEN and CDR2 is SYDVKM. The J segment lost 3 bases and the V segment lost 4 bases, leaving 9 bases of the junction unmatched. The CDR3 length is 16 residues. CDR3 nucleotides: TGTGCCAGCAGTTCCTACGGGGACAGGGGTGTCTACGAGCAGTACTTC. This codes for CASSSYGDRGVYEQYF.

The chain is built from TRBV11-2 and TRBJ2-3; 7 bases fit TRBD1. Trimming took 4 bases from V and 2 from J; bases not matched to a gene: 6. The CDR3 spans 15 residues. The germline V gene has CDR1 SGHAT and CDR2 FQNNGV. This chain's CDR3 is CASSSPGGPTDTQYF. The CDR3 bases are TGTGCCAGCAGCTCACCAGGGGGTCCCACAGATACGCAGTATTTT.

The genes are TRBV7-9 and TRBJ1-3; D is unclear. CDR1 and CDR2 from the germline V gene are SEHNR and FQNEAQ (reference sequence). This CDR3 spans 14 amino acids. The CDR3: CHRIQRRPGNTIYF. The CDR3 coding sequence is TGTCACCGTATACAACGGAGGCCTGGAAACACCATATATTTT.

The chain couples TRBV5-6 to TRBJ2-5; 8 bases agree with TRBD1. After removal of 6 bases from V and 4 bases from J, the junction contained 5 bases not matched to a gene. The CDR3 has 13 residues. The germline gives CDR1 SGHDT, CDR2 YYEEEE. This chain's CDR3 is CASKDRAIETQYF. Written as DNA, the CDR3 is TGTGCCAGCAAGGACAGGGCTATAGAGACCCAGTACTTC.

This chain uses TRBV5-6 with TRBJ1-1; TRBD1 agrees at 7 bases. Trimming at V came to 1 base and at J to 1 base, leaving 7 bases not matched to a gene. Per the germline V gene, CDR1 is SGHDT and CDR2 is YYEEEE. The CDR3 loop spans 16 amino acids. CDR3 in amino acids: CASSLLSGGRNTEAFF. CDR3 coding DNA: TGTGCCAGCAGCTTGTTGTCAGGGGGGAGGAACACTGAAGCTTTCTTT. Full variable domain (outside the CDR3, taken from reference TRBV5-6 and TRBJ1-1): DAGVTQSPTHLIKTRGQQVTLRCSPKSGHDTVSWYQQALGQGPQFIFQYYEEEERQRGNFPDRFSGHQFPNYSSELNVNALLLGDSALYLCASSLLSGGRNTEAFFGQGTRLTVV.

The genes are TRBV10-1 and TRBJ1-5; the D gene is possibly TRBD1 (6 bases). Per the germline V gene, CDR1 is WNHNN and CDR2 is SYGVQD (reference sequence). The CDR3 consists of 13 residues. V was shortened by 6 bases and J by 6 bases, with 12 bases between the two germline ends. Here the CDR3 reads CASSVGAAQPQHF. CDR3 DNA: TGCGCCAGCAGCGTGGGGGCTGCTCAGCCCCAGCATTTT.

The chain links TRBV9 to TRBJ1-2; D unresolved. The CDR3 loop spans 13 amino acids. CDR1 is SGDLS, CDR2 YYNGEE, per germline. V was cut by 3 bases and J by 8 bases, with 14 bases left in between. The CDR3 here is CASSADRADGYTF. In nucleotides, the CDR3 is TGTGCCAGCAGCGCGGATAGGGCGGACGGCTACACCTTC.

The gene calls are TRBV6-7 and TRBJ2-7; 9 positions agree with TRBD2. TRBV6-7 is treated as an ORF (open reading frame) with a function not yet certain. This CDR3 region has 15 residues. The V gene end was trimmed by 2 bases and the J gene end by 6 bases; junction bases not matched to a gene: 8. The CDR3 loop is CASSYVVAGVGEQYF. The CDR3 coding sequence is TGTGCCAGCAGTTACGTAGTAGCGGGAGTTGGCGAGCAGTACTTC.

The V gene is TRBV11-2, the J gene TRBJ2-7, with unresolved D. Germline V CDR1 and CDR2: SGHAT, FQNNGV. Trimming pared 3 bases from V and 0 bases from J, leaving 12 bases between. CDR3 length: 15 amino acids. CDR3 nucleotide sequence: TGTGCCAGCAGCTTCGTGCTGGCGGACTCCTACGAGCAGTACTTC. This translates into CASSFVLADSYEQYF.

This clone has just a few counts. The CDR3: CASSRGQSYGYTF. Written as DNA, the CDR3 is TGTGCCAGCAGCCGGGGACAGTCCTATGGCTACACCTTC. The chain recombines TRBV7-9 with TRBJ1-2; 7 bases fit TRBD1. The CDR3 consists of 13 residues. After removal of 5 bases from V and 4 bases from J, the junction contained 4 bases not matched to a gene. Germline V gene sequence: CDR1 SEHNR, CDR2 FQNEAQ (reference sequence).